This TCR beta chain is from a study of PD-1 blockade in mismatch repair-deficient tumors. For the study at large: Enrolled about 2012-2016, patients had progressing, pretreated mismatch repair-deficient cancers of 12 to 13 types. Overall study findings and caveats: Tumor-resident clones, often undetectable pretreatment in blood, expanded then contracted after pembrolizumab.

All patients were mismatch repair deficient, assessed by either PCR or immunohistochemistry. TCR sequencing covered a few patients who responded to pembrolizumab. Assay used: immunoSEQ multiplex PCR; TCRdb lists only in-frame clones, some missing. The sample holds about 63,000 clones, around 88% seen once. A note on this clone: Antigen specificity is unknown.

Sample: peripheral blood, taken 52 weeks after starting pembrolizumab. The TCR comes from an adult with mismatch repair-deficient cancer.

The CDR3: CASSEDRGRAYEQYF. The CDR3 region has the DNA TGTGCCAGCAGTGAAGATAGGGGGCGGGCCTACGAGCAGTACTTC. The V call is TRBV2, the J call TRBJ2-7; 7 bases map to TRBD1. The germline CDR1 and CDR2 sequences are SNHLY and FYNNEI. This CDR3 comprises 15 residues. V trimming: 1 base; J trimming: 2 bases; junction bases outside the gene matches: 5.